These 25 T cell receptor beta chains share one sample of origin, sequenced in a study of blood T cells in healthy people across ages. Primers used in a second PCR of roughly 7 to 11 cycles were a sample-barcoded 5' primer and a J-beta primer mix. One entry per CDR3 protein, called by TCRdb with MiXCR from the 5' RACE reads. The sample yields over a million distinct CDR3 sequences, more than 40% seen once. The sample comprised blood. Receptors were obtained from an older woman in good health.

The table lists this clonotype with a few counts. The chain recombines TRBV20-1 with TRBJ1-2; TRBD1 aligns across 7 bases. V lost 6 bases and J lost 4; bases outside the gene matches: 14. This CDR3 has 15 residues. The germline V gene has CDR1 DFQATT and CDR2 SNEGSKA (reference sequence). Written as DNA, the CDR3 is TGCAGTGCACCCCAGGGGGGGACGTCCGGCTATGGCTACACCTTC. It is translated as CSAPQGGTSGYGYTF.

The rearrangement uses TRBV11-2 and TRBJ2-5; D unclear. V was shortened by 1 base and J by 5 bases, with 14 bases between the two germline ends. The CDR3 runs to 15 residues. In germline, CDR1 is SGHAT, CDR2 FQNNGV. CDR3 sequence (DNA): TGTGCCAGCAGCTTAGTTCTAGGTCTGTGGGAGACCCAGTACTTC. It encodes CASSLVLGLWETQYF.

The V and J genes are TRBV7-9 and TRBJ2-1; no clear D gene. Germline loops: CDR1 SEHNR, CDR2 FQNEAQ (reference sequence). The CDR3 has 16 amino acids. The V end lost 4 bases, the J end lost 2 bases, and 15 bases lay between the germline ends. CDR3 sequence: CASSSPMTGAYNEQFF. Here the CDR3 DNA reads TGTGCCAGCAGCTCCCCGATGACGGGTGCCTACAATGAGCAGTTCTTC.

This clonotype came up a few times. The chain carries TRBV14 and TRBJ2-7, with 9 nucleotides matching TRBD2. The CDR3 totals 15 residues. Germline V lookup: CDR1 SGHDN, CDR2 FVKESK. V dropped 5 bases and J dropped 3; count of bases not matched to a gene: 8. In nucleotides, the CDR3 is TGTGCCAGCAGCGTCCGTAGCGGGAGAGGCTACGAGCAGTACTTC. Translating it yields CASSVRSGRGYEQYF.

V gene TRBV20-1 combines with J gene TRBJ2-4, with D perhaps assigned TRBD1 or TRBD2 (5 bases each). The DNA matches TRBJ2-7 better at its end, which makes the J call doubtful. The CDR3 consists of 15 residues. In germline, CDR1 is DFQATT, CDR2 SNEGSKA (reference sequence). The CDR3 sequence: CSARDSGTGRDEQYF. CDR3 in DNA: TGCAGTGCTAGAGACTCCGGGACGGGACGCGACGAGCAGTACTTC.

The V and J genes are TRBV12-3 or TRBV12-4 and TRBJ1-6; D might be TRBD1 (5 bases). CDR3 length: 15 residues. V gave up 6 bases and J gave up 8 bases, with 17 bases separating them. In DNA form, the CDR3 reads TGTGCCAGCAGACAAGACTGCCAGGGCGATTCACCCCTCCACTTT. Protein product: CASRQDCQGDSPLHF.

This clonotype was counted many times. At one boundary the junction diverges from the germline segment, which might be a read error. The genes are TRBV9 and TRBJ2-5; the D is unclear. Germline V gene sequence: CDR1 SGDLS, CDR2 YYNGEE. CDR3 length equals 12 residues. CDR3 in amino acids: CASSVAGETQYF. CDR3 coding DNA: TGCGCCAGCAGTGTGGCCGGGGAGACCCAGTACTTC.

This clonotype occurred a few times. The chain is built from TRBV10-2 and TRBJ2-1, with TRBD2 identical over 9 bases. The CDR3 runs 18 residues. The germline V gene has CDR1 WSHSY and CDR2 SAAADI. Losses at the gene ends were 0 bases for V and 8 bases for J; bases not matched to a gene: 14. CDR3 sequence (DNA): TGCGCCAGCAGTGAGTCGGCGTCTAGCGGGATGAGTATGGATGAGCAGTTCTTC. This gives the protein CASSESASSGMSMDEQFF.

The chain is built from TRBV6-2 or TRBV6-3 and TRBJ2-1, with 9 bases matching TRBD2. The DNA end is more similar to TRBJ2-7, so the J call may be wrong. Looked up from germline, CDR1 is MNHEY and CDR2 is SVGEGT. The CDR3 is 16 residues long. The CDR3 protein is CASSYSLAGLGNEQYF. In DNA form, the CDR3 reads TGTGCCAGCAGTTACTCGCTAGCGGGACTAGGGAATGAGCAGTACTTC.

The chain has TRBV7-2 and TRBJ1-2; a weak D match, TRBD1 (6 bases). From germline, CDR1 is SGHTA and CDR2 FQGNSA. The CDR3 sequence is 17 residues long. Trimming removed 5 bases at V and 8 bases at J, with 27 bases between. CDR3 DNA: TGTGCCAGCAGCCTTCTGATCGGACAGCTTAATATTTGGGGCTACACCTTC. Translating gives CASSLLIGQLNIWGYTF.

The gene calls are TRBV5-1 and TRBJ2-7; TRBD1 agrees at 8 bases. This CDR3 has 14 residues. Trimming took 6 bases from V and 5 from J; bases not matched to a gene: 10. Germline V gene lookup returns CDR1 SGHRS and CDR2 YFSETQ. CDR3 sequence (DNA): TGCGCCAGCAATCGGGCAGGGGGCGTCGACGAGCAGTACTTC. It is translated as CASNRAGGVDEQYF.

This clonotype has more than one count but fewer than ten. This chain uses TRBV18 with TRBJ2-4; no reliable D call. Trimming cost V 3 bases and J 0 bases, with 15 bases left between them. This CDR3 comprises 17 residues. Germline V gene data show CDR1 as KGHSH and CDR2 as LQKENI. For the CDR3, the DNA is TGTGCCAGCTCACCTAAAGAGCCGAGTCTAGCCAAAAACATTCAGTACTTC. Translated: CASSPKEPSLAKNIQYF.

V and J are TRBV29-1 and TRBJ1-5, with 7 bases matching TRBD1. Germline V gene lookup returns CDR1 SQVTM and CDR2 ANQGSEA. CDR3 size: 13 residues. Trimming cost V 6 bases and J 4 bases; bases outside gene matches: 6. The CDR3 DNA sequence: TGCAGCGTACTACAGGGGTTGAATCAGCCCCAGCATTTT. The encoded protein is CSVLQGLNQPQHF. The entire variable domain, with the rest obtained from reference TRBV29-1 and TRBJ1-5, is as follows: SAVISQKPSRDICQRGTSLTIQCQVDSQVTMMFWYRQQPGQSLTLIATANQGSEATYESGFVIDKFPISRPNLTFSTLTVSNMSPEDSSIYLCSVLQGLNQPQHFGDGTRLSIL.

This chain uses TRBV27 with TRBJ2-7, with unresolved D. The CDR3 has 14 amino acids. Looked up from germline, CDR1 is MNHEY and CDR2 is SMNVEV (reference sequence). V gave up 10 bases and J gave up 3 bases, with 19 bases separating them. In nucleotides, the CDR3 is TGTGCCACCATGTTGCCGGAAGCACACTACGAGCAGTACTTC. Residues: CATMLPEAHYEQYF.

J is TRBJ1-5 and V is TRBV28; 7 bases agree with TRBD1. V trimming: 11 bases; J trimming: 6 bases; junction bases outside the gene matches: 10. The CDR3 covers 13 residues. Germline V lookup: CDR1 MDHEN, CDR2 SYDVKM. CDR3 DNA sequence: TGTGCCGCCGAAGGGGGCTCGGGTCAGCCCCAGCATTTT. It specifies CAAEGGSGQPQHF.

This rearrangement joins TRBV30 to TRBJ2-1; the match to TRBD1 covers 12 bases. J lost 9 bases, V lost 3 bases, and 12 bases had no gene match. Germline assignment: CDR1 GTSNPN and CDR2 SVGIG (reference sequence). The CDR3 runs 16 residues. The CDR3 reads CAWSSAVGTGGSEQFF. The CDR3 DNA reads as TGTGCCTGGAGCAGCGCCGTGGGGACAGGGGGCAGTGAGCAGTTCTTC.

The CDR3 here is CASSRQGIHEQYF. The CDR3 DNA reads as TGTGCCAGCAGTCGACAGGGTATCCACGAGCAGTACTTC. The V and J genes are TRBV3-1 and TRBJ2-4; 7 nucleotides match TRBD1. The J call may be wrong; the DNA end is better matched by TRBJ2-7. The CDR3 is made up of 13 amino acids. Germline values: CDR1 LGHDT, CDR2 YNNKEL (reference sequence).

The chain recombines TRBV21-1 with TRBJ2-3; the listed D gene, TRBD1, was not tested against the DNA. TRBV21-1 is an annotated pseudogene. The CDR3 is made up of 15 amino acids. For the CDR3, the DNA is TGTGCCAGCAGCACCCGGGACCACAGCACAGATACGCAGTATTTT. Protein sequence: CASSTRDHSTDTQYF.

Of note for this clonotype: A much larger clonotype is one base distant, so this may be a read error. The CDR3 loop reads CASSVLKSHHNEQFF. The DNA for the CDR3 is TGTGCCAGCAGCGTCCTAAAGAGCCATCACAATGAGCAGTTCTTC. The rearrangement joins TRBV9 to TRBJ2-1; D gene ambiguous. Germline CDR1 reads SGDLS; CDR2 reads YYNGEE. The CDR3 spans 15 residues. Trimming cost V 2 bases and J 5 bases, with 14 bases left between them.

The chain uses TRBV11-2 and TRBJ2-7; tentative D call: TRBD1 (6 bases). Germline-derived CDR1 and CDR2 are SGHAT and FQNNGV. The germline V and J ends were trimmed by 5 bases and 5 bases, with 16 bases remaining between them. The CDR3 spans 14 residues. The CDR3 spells CASSQQGSGNEQYF. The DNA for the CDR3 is TGTGCCAGCAGCCAACAGGGATCTGGGAACGAGCAGTACTTC.

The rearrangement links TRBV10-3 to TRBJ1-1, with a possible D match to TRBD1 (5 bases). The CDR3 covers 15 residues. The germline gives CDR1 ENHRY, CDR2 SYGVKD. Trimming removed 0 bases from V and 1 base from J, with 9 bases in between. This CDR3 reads CAISESDRWNTEAFF. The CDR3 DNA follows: TGTGCCATCAGTGAGTCCGACAGATGGAACACTGAAGCTTTCTTT.

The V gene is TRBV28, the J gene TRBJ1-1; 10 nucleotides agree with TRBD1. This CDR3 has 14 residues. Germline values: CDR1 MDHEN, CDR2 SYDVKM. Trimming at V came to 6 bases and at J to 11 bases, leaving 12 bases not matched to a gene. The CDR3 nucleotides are TGTGCCAGCAGAGGGACAGGGGTCGTTAGAGGGGCTTTCTTT. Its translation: CASRGTGVVRGAFF.

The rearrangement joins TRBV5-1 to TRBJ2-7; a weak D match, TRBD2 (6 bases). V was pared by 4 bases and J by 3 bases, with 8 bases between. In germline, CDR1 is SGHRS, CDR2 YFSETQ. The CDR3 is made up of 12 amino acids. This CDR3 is CASSNSGYEQYF. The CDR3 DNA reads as TGCGCCAGCAGCAATAGCGGCTACGAGCAGTACTTC. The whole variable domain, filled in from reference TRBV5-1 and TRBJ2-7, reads KAGVTQTPRYLIKTRGQQVTLSCSPISGHRSVSWYQQTPGQGLQFLFEYFSETQRNKGNFPGRFSGRQFSNSRSEMNVSTLELGDSALYLCASSNSGYEQYFGPGTRLTVT.

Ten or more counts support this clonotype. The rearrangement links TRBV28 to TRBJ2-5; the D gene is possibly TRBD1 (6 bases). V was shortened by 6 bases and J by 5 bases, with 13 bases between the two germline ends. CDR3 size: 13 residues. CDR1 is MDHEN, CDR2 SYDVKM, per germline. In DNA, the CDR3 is TGTGCCAGCAGCACGACAGGATCGGAGACCCAGTACTTC. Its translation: CASSTTGSETQYF.

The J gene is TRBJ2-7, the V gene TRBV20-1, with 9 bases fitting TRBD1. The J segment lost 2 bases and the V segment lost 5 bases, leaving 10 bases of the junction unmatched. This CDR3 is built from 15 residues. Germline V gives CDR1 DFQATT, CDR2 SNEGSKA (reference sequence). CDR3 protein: CSAPLRQGGTYEQYF. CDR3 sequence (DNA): TGCAGTGCTCCTTTACGACAGGGGGGGACCTACGAGCAGTACTTC.